Listed below are T cell receptor beta chains from one sample, sequenced in a study of blood T cell repertoires in COVID-19. TCRdb keeps only in-frame clones here, not all; method: immunoSEQ multiplex PCR. The sample records fewer than 600,000 clones, over 75% being singletons. Material for sequencing was PBMCs or T cells enriched from blood (not recorded which). The receptor set was obtained from a woman aged 40 to 55 who had recovered from COVID-19. CDR3s include the opening cysteine and the closing phenylalanine or tryptophan. Not every row has a clone size; where given, it reads once, few, many or a size class.

clone size	V gene	J gene	CDR3 protein
.	TRBV5-1	TRBJ2-7	CASSSGQGRTYEQYF
.	TRBV7-9	TRBJ2-6	CASSLIGRGQSGANVLTF
.	TRBV1	TRBJ1-2	CTSSQYGPGMTPNYGYTF
few	TRBV18	TRBJ2-7	CASSLAGGPREQYF
.	TRBV5-4	TRBJ2-1	CATSDSSNEQFF
.	TRBV30	TRBJ1-1	CAWSGWDRGPEAFF
once	TRBV15	TRBJ1-4	CATSTRTGENEKLFF
.	TRBV10-3	TRBJ2-1	CAITGTGQLNNEQFF
.	TRBV5-1	TRBJ1-2	CASSLSGTGGYYGYTF
.	TRBV18	TRBJ2-7	CASSPSGSISEQYF
.	TRBV6-2/TRBV6-3	TRBJ2-1	CASSPATSGYNEQFF
.	TRBV29-1	TRBJ1-2	CSVEAPTYDRPSPYGYTF
.	TRBV10-3	TRBJ2-6	CAISEGGTGANVLTF
.	TRBV24-1	TRBJ2-5	CATGGEQTQYF
.	TRBV19	TRBJ2-4	CASSIRSGLKNIQYF
.	TRBV7-2	TRBJ2-2	CASSLTGGVPGELFF
.	TRBV11-3	TRBJ2-1	CASSFGTGSGNEQFF
.	TRBV5-1	TRBJ2-7	CASTFRAGVVEQYF
once	TRBV18	TRBJ1-2	CASSEGQGDNYGYTF
.	TRBV7-2	TRBJ1-2	CASSTGHRGEGYTF
.	TRBV7-9	TRBJ1-3	CASSLGTGDTIYF
.	TRBV10-3	TRBJ2-1	CAISESWDRGYNEQFF
.	TRBV6-2/TRBV6-3	TRBJ1-2	CASSYSGHTNYGYTF
.	TRBV5-4	TRBJ2-3	CASSTRLAGGADTQYF
.	TRBV3-1/TRBV3-2	TRBJ1-4	CASSPLTVLREKLFF
.	TRBV29-1	TRBJ1-2	CSVSDGGAYGYTF
.	TRBV19	TRBJ2-7	CASAGDRVNEQYF
.	TRBV10-1	TRBJ2-1	CASSEVGSGDNEQFF
.	TRBV6-5	TRBJ2-7	CASSYADREGEQYF
.	TRBV9	TRBJ2-1	CASSVGLEGNEQFF
.	TRBV14	TRBJ1-2	CASSQSGGYGYTF
.	TRBV27	TRBJ2-5	CASSRRLRGETQYF